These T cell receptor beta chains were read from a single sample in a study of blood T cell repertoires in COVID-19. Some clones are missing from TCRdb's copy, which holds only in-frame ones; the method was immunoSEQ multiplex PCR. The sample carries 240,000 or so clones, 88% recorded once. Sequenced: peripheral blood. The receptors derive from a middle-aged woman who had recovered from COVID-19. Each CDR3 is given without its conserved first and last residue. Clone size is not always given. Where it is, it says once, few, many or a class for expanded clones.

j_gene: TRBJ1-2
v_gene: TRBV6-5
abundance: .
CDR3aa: ASSQGQRNGYT

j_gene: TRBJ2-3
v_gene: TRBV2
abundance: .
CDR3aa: ASSYRTGTDTQY

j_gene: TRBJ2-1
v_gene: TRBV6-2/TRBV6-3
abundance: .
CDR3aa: ASSPRGRGWGEQF

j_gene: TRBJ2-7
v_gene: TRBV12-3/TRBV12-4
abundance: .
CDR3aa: ASSFGEGEQY

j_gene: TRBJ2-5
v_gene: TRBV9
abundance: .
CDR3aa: ASSTGRGETQY

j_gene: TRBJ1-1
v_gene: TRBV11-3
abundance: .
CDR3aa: ASTDRGTRSTEAF

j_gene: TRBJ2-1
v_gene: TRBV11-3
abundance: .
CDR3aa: ASSLARGGRGSYNEQF

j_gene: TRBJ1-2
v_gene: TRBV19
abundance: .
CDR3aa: ASKMGQGYYGYT

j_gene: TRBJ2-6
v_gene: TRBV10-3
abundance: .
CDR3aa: AIPSRPSSGANVLT

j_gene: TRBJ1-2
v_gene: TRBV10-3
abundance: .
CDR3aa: AISEVGTANYGYT

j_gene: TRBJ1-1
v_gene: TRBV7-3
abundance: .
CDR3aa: ASSLMSGGTEAF

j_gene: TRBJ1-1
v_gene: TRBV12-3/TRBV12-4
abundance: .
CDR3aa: ASTLTGDRRAF

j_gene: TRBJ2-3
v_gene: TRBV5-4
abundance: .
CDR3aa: ASSFGADTQY

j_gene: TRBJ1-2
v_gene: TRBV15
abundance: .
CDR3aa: ATSRGPQGYGYT

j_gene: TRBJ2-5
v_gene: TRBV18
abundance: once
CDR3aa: ASSPATGRETQY

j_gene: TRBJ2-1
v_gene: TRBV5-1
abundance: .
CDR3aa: ASSWDSYNEQF

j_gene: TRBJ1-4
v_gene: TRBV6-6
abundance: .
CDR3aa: ASRWQGTNEKLF

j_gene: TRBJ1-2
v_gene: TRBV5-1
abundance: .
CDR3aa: ASSLAPGQGGAGYT

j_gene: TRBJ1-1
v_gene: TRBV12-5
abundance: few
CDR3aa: ASGPIRSTEAF

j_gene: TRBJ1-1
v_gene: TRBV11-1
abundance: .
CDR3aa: ASSQAGTGNTEAF